This is a list of T cell receptor beta chains from one sample in a study of T cell responses to AZD1222 COVID-19 vaccine. Assay used: immunoSEQ multiplex PCR; TCRdb lists only in-frame clones, some missing. The sample holds under 150,000 clones, around 88% seen once. The starting material was peripheral blood, obtained on day 0 of AZD1222 vaccination. The receptors derive from an adult in good health. CDR3s include the opening cysteine and the closing phenylalanine or tryptophan. A D gene is named only where the DNA matches it firmly. Only part of the rows carry a size: once, few, many, or a class if the clone is expanded.

V gene	J gene	clone size	D gene	CDR3 DNA	CDR3 protein
TRBV5-6	TRBJ1-1	once	TRBD1	TGTGCCAGCAGCTATTACAGGGGAGCGGTAAACACTGAAGCTTTCTTT	CASSYYRGAVNTEAFF
TRBV5-1	TRBJ2-2	NA	NA	TGCGCCAGCAGCTTGGGCGGCGGGGAGCTGTTTTTT	CASSLGGGELFF
TRBV3-1/TRBV3-2	TRBJ1-2	NA	NA	TGTGCCAGCAGCCAATTTGGGGTCCCCTATGGCTACACCTTC	CASSQFGVPYGYTF
TRBV30	TRBJ1-5	NA	TRBD1	TGTGCCTGGAGTATGGACAGGGCGGATCAGCCCCAGCATTTT	CAWSMDRADQPQHF
TRBV20-1	TRBJ2-1	NA	TRBD1	TGCAGTGCTAGTATGTCGTCGCCCGGGACAGGCTACAATGAGCAGTTCTTC	CSASMSSPGTGYNEQFF
TRBV6-2/TRBV6-3	TRBJ2-7	NA	TRBD2	TGTGCCAGCAGTTACCTTCGGGCTAGCGGCTACGAGCAGTACTTC	CASSYLRASGYEQYF
TRBV18	TRBJ2-7	NA	NA	TGTGCCAGCTCACCAGACAGCATACCGTCCTACGAGCAGTACTTC	CASSPDSIPSYEQYF
TRBV4-1	TRBJ1-3	NA	NA	TGCGCCAGCAGCCAGACAGGACAGTCCTTCTCTGGAAACACCATATATTTT	CASSQTGQSFSGNTIYF
TRBV19	TRBJ1-2	once	NA	TGTGCCAGTAGTATAGGGCTCGGCAGGGTGGACTATGGCTACACCTTC	CASSIGLGRVDYGYTF
TRBV29-1	TRBJ2-4	NA	TRBD2	TGCAGCGTTGATGGGTTAGCGGGAGCTCTAGCCAAAAACATTCAGTACTTC	CSVDGLAGALAKNIQYF
TRBV19	TRBJ2-7	NA	NA	TGTGCCAGTAGTATCGGTCTGGGGCTAGCCTACGAGCAGTACTTC	CASSIGLGLAYEQYF
TRBV4-3	TRBJ1-2	NA	TRBD1	TGCGCCAGCAGCCAAGGAACAGGGGTTGGCTACACCTTC	CASSQGTGVGYTF
TRBV3-1/TRBV3-2	TRBJ2-1	once	NA	TGTGCCAGCAGCCAAGATCTCGGGAATGAGCAGTTCTTC	CASSQDLGNEQFF
TRBV10-3	TRBJ1-5	NA	NA	TGTGCCATCAGTGAGTCGCCGAGGCAGGGTGGCAATCAGCCCCAGCATTTT	CAISESPRQGGNQPQHF
TRBV30	TRBJ1-1	NA	NA	TGTGCCTGGAGAGGACAGAGTATGAACACTGAAGCTTTCTTT	CAWRGQSMNTEAFF
TRBV5-1	TRBJ1-4	NA	TRBD1	TGCGCCAGCAGCTTTAGGGGGCGCTATGAAAAACTGTTTTTT	CASSFRGRYEKLFF
TRBV10-3	TRBJ2-7	NA	TRBD1	TGTGCCATCAGTCCAGGGGGGACAGGGCTAGCGTCCTACGAGCAGTACTTC	CAISPGGTGLASYEQYF
TRBV5-4	TRBJ1-6	NA	NA	TGTGCCAGCAGCTTGGTCGGGGTCTATAATTCACCCCTCCACTTT	CASSLVGVYNSPLHF
TRBV6-1	TRBJ1-1	NA	TRBD1	TGTGCCAGCAGTGGGTGGACAGGGGGCGCCTTTTCCACTGAAGCTTTCTTT	CASSGWTGGAFSTEAFF
TRBV3-1/TRBV3-2	TRBJ2-7	NA	TRBD1	TGTGCCAGCAGCCCCGCCGGGGACAGGGGGCTCTACGAGCAGTACTTC	CASSPAGDRGLYEQYF
TRBV4-1	TRBJ2-2	NA	NA	TGCGCCAGCAGCCAATCCAACACCGGGGAGCTGTTTTTT	CASSQSNTGELFF
TRBV28	TRBJ1-3	NA	TRBD1	TGTGCCAGCAGTTTAGCCGGACAGGGGGTGGCTGGAAACACCATATATTTT	CASSLAGQGVAGNTIYF
TRBV6-1	TRBJ2-5	NA	NA	TGTGCCAGCAGTGAAAAATTGAGGAGCGGCCAGTACTTC	CASSEKLRSGQYF
TRBV12-2	TRBJ1-5	NA	NA	TGTGCAAGTCGCTCCCGGCGGGGTCCTCAGCCCCAGCATTTT	CASRSRRGPQPQHF
TRBV4-2	TRBJ1-4	few	NA	TGTGCCAGCAGCCAAGATTTACCTCCGGGTTTCAAACTGTTTTTT	CASSQDLPPGFKLFF
TRBV27	TRBJ2-1	NA	TRBD2	TGTGCCAGCAGTTTAACTAGCGGGAGCTACAATGAGCAGTTCTTC	CASSLTSGSYNEQFF
TRBV7-3	TRBJ2-7	NA	TRBD1	TGTGCCAGCAGGGCTCCGGGACAGGGCTATATCGAGCAGTACTTC	CASRAPGQGYIEQYF
TRBV11-2	TRBJ2-1	NA	NA	TGTGCCAGCAGCCGAGGGGGAGGACGGAAATACAATGAGCAGTTCTTC	CASSRGGGRKYNEQFF
TRBV3-1/TRBV3-2	TRBJ2-5	NA	NA	TGTGCCAGCAGCCAAGGACCAATGGCAGAAGAGACCCAGTACTTC	CASSQGPMAEETQYF
TRBV7-3	TRBJ2-2	NA	NA	TGTGCCAGCAGCCCTCTCGGCCTGACTGCGAACACCGGGGAGCTGTTTTTT	CASSPLGLTANTGELFF
TRBV5-5	TRBJ2-1	NA	TRBD2	TGTGCCAGCAGCTTTTCCGGGACTAGCGGGAGGGGAGGTTCCTACAATGAGCAGTTCTTC	CASSFSGTSGRGGSYNEQFF
TRBV12-3/TRBV12-4	TRBJ1-2	few	NA	TGTGCCAGCAGCCCTGGGACGGCGACTGGCTACACCTTC	CASSPGTATGYTF
TRBV6-2/TRBV6-3	TRBJ1-5	NA	NA	TGTGCCAGCAGTTTTGGGACGGGCCGGCAGCATTTT	CASSFGTGRQHF
TRBV5-4	TRBJ2-1	NA	TRBD1	TGTGCCAGCAGCCCCCGGGACAGATACATCGGGCAGTTCTTC	CASSPRDRYIGQFF
TRBV24-1	TRBJ2-1	NA	TRBD2	TGTGCCACCAGTGAGTCCGGGACTAGGAAATACAATGAGCAGTTCTTC	CATSESGTRKYNEQFF
TRBV15	TRBJ2-3	NA	TRBD1	TGTGCCACCAGCAGACTAGGGACAGGGGGGACCTACACAGATACGCAGTATTTT	CATSRLGTGGTYTDTQYF
TRBV5-1	TRBJ1-6	NA	TRBD1	TGCGCCAGCAGCTTGGCCAGGGGGGGGTCCTATAATTCACCCCTCCACTTT	CASSLARGGSYNSPLHF
TRBV5-1	TRBJ2-7	NA	TRBD2	TGCGCCAGCAGCACGGGACTAGCGGGAGACTACGAGCAGTACTTC	CASSTGLAGDYEQYF
TRBV6-2/TRBV6-3	TRBJ2-7	NA	NA	TGTGCCAGCAGTTACTCGATTGCAGGTTCCTACGAGCAGTACTTC	CASSYSIAGSYEQYF
TRBV7-2	TRBJ2-5	NA	TRBD2	TGTGCCAGCAGCGCTAGCGGATTCCAAGAGACCCAGTACTTC	CASSASGFQETQYF
TRBV5-1	TRBJ2-6	NA	NA	TGCGCCAGCAGCTTCATAGAGAACTCTGGGGCCAACGTCCTGACTTTC	CASSFIENSGANVLTF
TRBV27	TRBJ2-2	NA	NA	TGTGCCAGCAGCCACCTTACCCGGCAGGTTACGACCGGGGAGCTGTTTTTT	CASSHLTRQVTTGELFF
TRBV5-6	TRBJ1-2	few	TRBD1	TGTGCCAGCAGCTCCTCTCGACAGGGCTATGGCTACACCTTC	CASSSSRQGYGYTF
TRBV27	TRBJ1-6	NA	NA	TGTGCCAGCAGTTTTAGGCAGATGAGCTCCTATAATTCACCCCTCCACTTT	CASSFRQMSSYNSPLHF
TRBV4-1	TRBJ1-1	NA	NA	TGCGCCAGCAGCCTGGGGGGGGTTGAGACTGAAGCTTTCTTT	CASSLGGVETEAFF
TRBV6-5	TRBJ1-5	NA	TRBD1	TGTGCCAGCAGTAAACAGGGGTATCAGCCCCAGCATTTT	CASSKQGYQPQHF
TRBV3-1/TRBV3-2	TRBJ1-6	NA	NA	TGTGCCAGCAGCCAAGCCCCGGCGGGGTATTCACCCCTCCACTTT	CASSQAPAGYSPLHF
TRBV6-2/TRBV6-3	TRBJ1-2	NA	NA	TGTGCCAGCAGTTACTCGCACAGGAGCTATGGCTACACCTTC	CASSYSHRSYGYTF
TRBV18	TRBJ2-7	NA	NA	TGTGCCAGCTCACCAAAAGAAAACGAGCAGTACTTC	CASSPKENEQYF
TRBV9	TRBJ2-3	NA	TRBD2	TGTGCCAGCCCACCGGGACAGAGGACTAGCGGGGGGGCTAGCACAGATACGCAGTATTTT	CASPPGQRTSGGASTDTQYF
TRBV3-1/TRBV3-2	TRBJ1-3	NA	NA	TGTGCCAGCAGCCAAGACTTCGGGATCTCTGGAAACACCATATATTTT	CASSQDFGISGNTIYF
TRBV25-1	TRBJ1-2	NA	TRBD1	TGTGCCAGCAGTCCTAGACAGGGCCCCTATGGCTACACCTTC	CASSPRQGPYGYTF